These 23 T cell receptor beta chains were all obtained from the same sample, sequenced in a study of molecular identifiers for immune sequencing clone quantification. TCRdb re-analysed the PCR reads in MiXCR, keeping a single row per CDR3 protein. The sample includes around 470,000 distinct CDR3 sequences, around 23% of them seen just once. The sequenced material came from naive CD8+ T cells from blood, with Jurkat cell RNA spiked in. Subset denoted: FACS-sorted CD8+CD4-CCR7+CD45RA+ naive T cells. Receptor source: a human donor in good health. Some libraries in this study had Jurkat cell RNA spiked in.

This clonotype was observed a few times. This sequence joins TRBV7-9 and TRBJ2-7; possibly TRBD1 or TRBD2 for D (5 bases each). The CDR3 has 15 residues. Trimming stripped 5 bases from V and 6 bases from J, with 20 bases between. Germline-derived CDR1 and CDR2 are SEHNR and FQNEAQ (reference sequence). CDR3 amino acids: CASSNRDGSSPEQYF. The CDR3 DNA is TGTGCCAGCAGCAACCGGGACGGCAGTTCACCCGAGCAGTACTTC.

This clonotype was counted ten times or more. This chain joins TRBV5-1 and TRBJ2-3, with D unresolved. CDR1 and CDR2 (germline): SGHRS, YFSETQ. V lost 0 bases and J lost 0, with 5 bases in between. The CDR3 spans 14 residues. As DNA, the CDR3 is TGCGCCAGCAGCTTGGAAGTGAGCACAGATACGCAGTATTTT. Translation: CASSLEVSTDTQYF.

Notes on this clonotype: This sequence may be a read error, since a much larger clone differs from it by one base. This chain connects TRBV12-3 or TRBV12-4 to TRBJ2-4; D ambiguous. The length of the CDR3 is 18 residues. Trimming shortened V by 3 bases and J by 3 bases, and 21 bases separated the two germline ends. Here the CDR3 reads CASSFHVDTRHHKNIQYF. CDR3 sequence (DNA): TGTGCCAGCAGTTTCCATGTTGACACCCGACATCACAAAAACATTCAGTACTTC.

This clonotype was recorded at least ten times. V is TRBV25-1 and J is TRBJ2-1; 12 nucleotides line up with TRBD2. Unmatched junction bases numbered 4, after V lost 3 bases and J lost 16 bases. In germline, CDR1 is MGHDK, CDR2 SYGVNS. The CDR3 extends over 12 amino acids. The CDR3 sequence: CASSDPSGRAFF. The CDR3 region has the DNA TGTGCCAGCAGTGATCCTAGCGGGAGGGCCTTCTTC. The complete variable domain, with remaining parts taken from reference TRBV25-1 and TRBJ2-1, reads EADIYQTPRYLVIGTGKKITLECSQTMGHDKMYWYQQDPGMELHLIHYSYGVNSTEKGDLSSESTVSRIRTEHFPLTLESARPSHTSQYLCASSDPSGRAFFGPGTRLTVL.

This clonotype showed up just a few times. The V gene is TRBV28, the J gene TRBJ2-2; TRBD1 matches at 8 bases. Germline V CDR1 and CDR2: MDHEN, SYDVKM. The CDR3 extends over 15 amino acids. The V gene end was trimmed by 3 bases and the J gene end by 4 bases; junction bases not matched to a gene: 4. CDR3 in DNA: TGTGCCAGCAGTTTGGACAGGGCAGGCACCGGGGAGCTGTTTTTT. Translated: CASSLDRAGTGELFF.

This clonotype showed up many times. V gene TRBV7-6 combines with J gene TRBJ2-3; unclear D gene. V shed 3 bases and J shed 5 bases, with 12 bases lying between them. In germline, CDR1 is SGHVS, CDR2 FNYEAQ. The CDR3 sequence is 14 residues long. The CDR3: CASSLGYLVDTQYF. The CDR3, as DNA: TGTGCCAGCAGCTTGGGGTACCTAGTAGATACGCAGTATTTT.

The chain is built from TRBV13 and TRBJ2-1, with D perhaps TRBD2 (5 bases). The CDR3 is 14 residues long. The V end lost 5 bases, the J end lost 8 bases, and 16 bases lay between the germline ends. Germline V lookup: CDR1 PRHDT, CDR2 FYEKMQ (reference sequence). The CDR3 loop reads CASSPGRGKDEQFF. Written as DNA, the CDR3 is TGTGCCAGCAGCCCAGGACGGGGTAAGGATGAGCAGTTCTTC. Based on the CDR3 plus reference TRBV13 and TRBJ2-1, the full variable domain is AAGVIQSPRHLIKEKRETATLKCYPIPRHDTVYWYQQGPGQDPQFLISFYEKMQSDKGSIPDRFSAQQFSDYHSELNMSSLELGDSALYFCASSPGRGKDEQFFGPGTRLTVL.

J is TRBJ2-7 and V is TRBV9; TRBD1 agrees at 7 bases. After removal of 3 bases from V and 7 bases from J, the junction contained 7 bases not matched to a gene. CDR3 length: 13 residues. Looked up from germline, CDR1 is SGDLS and CDR2 is YYNGEE. The CDR3 here is CASSEGAEREQYF. The CDR3, as DNA: TGTGCCAGCAGCGAGGGGGCAGAAAGGGAGCAGTACTTC.

There are many counts of this clonotype. This chain joins TRBV7-6 and TRBJ2-5, with no clear D. Germline-derived CDR1 and CDR2 are SGHVS and FNYEAQ. This CDR3 is 15 amino acids long. V was cut by 2 bases and J by 4 bases, with 14 bases left in between. The CDR3 protein is CASSLFVSRLETQYF. CDR3 DNA: TGTGCCAGCAGCTTATTTGTTAGCCGTTTAGAGACCCAGTACTTC.

This clonotype came up a few times. CDR3 in amino acids: CASSLTGGDYEQYF. In nucleotides, the CDR3 is TGTGCCAGCAGCTTGACAGGGGGCGACTACGAGCAGTACTTC. The chain is built from TRBV7-2 and TRBJ2-7; TRBD1 matches 10 bases. This CDR3 region has 14 residues. Unmatched junction bases numbered 2, after V lost 3 bases and J lost 3 bases. Germline CDR1 reads SGHTA; CDR2 reads FQGNSA.

V gene TRBV6-6 combines with J gene TRBJ1-3; the D is unclear. Germline CDR1 reads MNHNY; CDR2 reads SVGAGI (reference sequence). The V end was cut by 7 bases, the J end by 8 bases, with 21 bases between. This CDR3 contains 15 residues. The CDR3 region is CASTWSLRGIDTIYF. CDR3 in DNA: TGTGCCAGCACGTGGTCGCTACGGGGTATAGACACCATATATTTT.

The chain carries TRBV7-9 and TRBJ2-7; D is unclear. CDR1 SEHNR and CDR2 FQNEAQ come from the germline V gene (reference sequence). V was trimmed by 5 bases and J by 3 bases, leaving 8 bases between them. The CDR3 spans 12 residues. The CDR3, as DNA: TGTGCCAGCAGCCACAAGGACTACGAGCAGTACTTC. This encodes CASSHKDYEQYF.

Concerning this clonotype: A much larger clone differs from this one at a single base, so this may be a read error. The chain is built from TRBV4-2 and TRBJ2-7; 8 bases are shared with TRBD2. CDR1 is LGHNA and CDR2 is YNFKEQ in the germline V gene. The CDR3 has 15 amino acids. The CDR3 DNA follows: TGTGCCAGCCGCCAAGAGGCGAGCGGGGGCTACGAGCAGTACTTC. Translating it yields CASRQEASGGYEQYF.

In this sample, this clonotype turned up a few times. V and J are TRBV7-9 and TRBJ2-5, with D uncertain. Looked up from germline, CDR1 is SEHNR and CDR2 is FQNEAQ (reference sequence). This CDR3 is 12 amino acids long. The V end lost 8 bases, the J end lost 5 bases, and 12 bases lay between the germline ends. Written as DNA, the CDR3 is TGTGCCAGCTCCAAGGGTGGGGAGACCCAGTACTTC. Translated, it gives CASSKGGETQYF. The full variable domain, with the rest looked up from reference TRBV7-9 and TRBJ2-5, is DTGVSQNPRHKITKRGQNVTFRCDPISEHNRLYWYRQTLGQGPEFLTYFQNEAQLEKSRLLSDRFSAERPKGSFSTLEIQRTEQGDSAMYLCASSKGGETQYFGPGTRLLVL.

This rearrangement joins TRBV2 to TRBJ2-4; 8 positions agree with TRBD2. Per the germline V gene, CDR1 is SNHLY and CDR2 is FYNNEI. Trimming removed 1 base from V and 1 base from J; junction bases left unmatched: 15. This CDR3 region has 20 residues. The DNA for the CDR3 is TGTGCCAGCAGTGAAGGACGACTAGCGCCTATTCGGCAGGCCAAAAACATTCAGTACTTC. It codes for CASSEGRLAPIRQAKNIQYF.

This clonotype has ten or more counts. The gene calls are TRBV7-9 and TRBJ1-1; D remains unclear. The germline V and J ends were trimmed by 5 bases and 4 bases, with 17 bases remaining between them. Germline V gene sequence: CDR1 SEHNR, CDR2 FQNEAQ (reference sequence). The CDR3 contains 15 residues. The CDR3 loop is CASSPSSIGGTEAFF. CDR3 coding DNA: TGTGCCAGCAGCCCATCCTCGATCGGCGGCACTGAAGCTTTCTTT.

This clonotype came up many times. The chain links TRBV28 to TRBJ2-7; no reliable D call. Deletions cut 5 bases from V and 0 bases from J, with 14 bases between. Germline V lookup: CDR1 MDHEN, CDR2 SYDVKM. The CDR3 is made up of 15 amino acids. The DNA for the CDR3 is TGTGCCAGCAGTCTGGGTCAGGCGTACTCCTACGAGCAGTACTTC. It yields the protein CASSLGQAYSYEQYF.

This clonotype was counted a few times. The gene calls are TRBV20-1 and TRBJ1-1; TRBD1 is a possible D gene (5 bases). The V gene's germline CDR1 is DFQATT and CDR2 SNEGSKA (reference sequence). The CDR3 consists of 13 residues. Trimming took off 1 base at V and 4 bases at J, with 10 bases between the two ends. The CDR3 here is CSARVSGFTEAFF. Written as DNA, the CDR3 is TGCAGTGCTAGAGTGTCAGGGTTCACTGAAGCTTTCTTT.

This clonotype was picked up many times. V and J are TRBV20-1 and TRBJ2-5; D unclear. The CDR3 is made up of 15 amino acids. The V and J ends lost 3 bases and 7 bases respectively, with 21 bases between them. Germline-derived CDR1 and CDR2 are DFQATT and SNEGSKA (reference sequence). Here the CDR3 reads CSASWTAANGWTQYF. CDR3 bases: TGCAGTGCTAGTTGGACCGCGGCCAACGGCTGGACCCAGTACTTC.

As to this clonotype: A read error may account for a junction end that differs from germline. This chain's CDR3 is CASSFWGENQEPQYF. The CDR3 DNA reads as TGTGCCAGCAGCTTTTGGGGGGAAAACCAAGAGCCCCAGTACTTC. This chain uses TRBV7-2 with TRBJ2-5, with D perhaps matching TRBD2 (6 bases). CDR3 size: 15 residues. Germline V lookup: CDR1 SGHTA, CDR2 FQGNSA.

This clonotype was observed a handful of times. V is TRBV12-3 or TRBV12-4 and J is TRBJ2-7, with no clear D. Trimming stripped 2 bases from V and 2 bases from J, with 10 bases between. The CDR3 has 14 amino acids. CDR3 coding DNA: TGTGCCAGCAGTTTACCTGGCAACACCTACGAGCAGTACTTC. Translated, it gives CASSLPGNTYEQYF.

This clonotype came up many times. V usage is TRBV7-9 and J usage is TRBJ1-1; the D gene is possibly TRBD1 (5 bases). The CDR3 consists of 13 residues. The germline V gene encodes CDR1 SEHNR and CDR2 FQNEAQ (reference sequence). V was pared by 5 bases and J by 6 bases, with 13 bases between. The CDR3 nucleotides are TGTGCCAGCAGCGAGGTCACGGGGGCTGAAGCTTTCTTT. It codes for CASSEVTGAEAFF.

This clonotype was recorded a few times. This chain joins TRBV19 and TRBJ2-3, with D perhaps matching TRBD1 (6 bases). Germline V lookup: CDR1 LNHDA, CDR2 SQIVND (reference sequence). This CDR3 region has 15 residues. Trimming removed 5 bases from V and 5 bases from J, with 17 bases in between. This CDR3 is CASSFRQDPGDTQYF. In DNA form, the CDR3 reads TGTGCCAGTAGTTTCAGACAGGACCCCGGAGATACGCAGTATTTT.